The 10 T cell receptor beta chains below were found in one sample sequenced in a study of shared clonotypes between healthy human individuals. Naive CD8 cells, CD45RO-negative and positively selected for CCR7, excluded terminally differentiated effector memory CD45RA+ cells. Data came from immunoSEQ multiplex PCR; TCRdb stores just in-frame clones and leaves some out. The sample lists around 2.1 million clones, 85% to 95% occurring once. Source material: naive CD8+ T cells from PBMCs. These receptors were collected from a young man in good health. Some clones in this sample may be carry-over from other donors' samples.

The rearrangement uses TRBV9 and TRBJ2-7; D may be TRBD1 (6 bases). V lost 3 bases to trimming and J lost 2 bases, with 12 bases between them. CDR1 and CDR2 (germline): SGDLS, YYNGEE. The CDR3 loop spans 14 amino acids. The CDR3 DNA reads TGTGCCAGCAGCGAGGGGGACAACCCCTACGAGCAGTACTTC. Translation: CASSEGDNPYEQYF.

V is TRBV10-3 and J is TRBJ2-2; possibly TRBD1 for D (5 bases). CDR3 length: 19 residues. Germline V gene lookup returns CDR1 ENHRY and CDR2 SYGVKD. Trimming left V 0 bases short and J 5 bases short, with 22 bases between. The CDR3 here is CAISESQGSVGLSTGELFF. As DNA, the CDR3 is TGTGCCATCAGTGAGTCTCAGGGATCGGTTGGTTTGTCGACCGGGGAGCTGTTTTTT.

V is TRBV2 and J is TRBJ1-1, with TRBD1 matching over 9 bases. This CDR3 contains 16 residues. Unmatched junction bases numbered 10, after V lost 7 bases and J lost 1 base. Per germline, CDR1 SNHLY and CDR2 FYNNEI. CDR3 nucleotides: TGTGCCAGCAACATAAACCGGGACAGGGCGAACACTGAAGCTTTCTTT. Translating it yields CASNINRDRANTEAFF.

This clone was seen a single time. This rearrangement joins TRBV7-3 to TRBJ2-1; 11 bases are a match to TRBD2. Germline V gene data show CDR1 as SGHTA and CDR2 as FQGTGA. The CDR3 has 15 amino acids. With 5 bases clipped from V and 7 bases from J, the junction kept 7 bases outside the gene matches. The CDR3, as DNA: TGTGCCAGCAGCCTAGGGGCTAGCGGGAGGAATGAGCAGTTCTTC. The encoded protein is CASSLGASGRNEQFF.

On this clone itself: The same CDR3 is also encoded by other DNA sequences in this sample. The chain joins TRBV28 to TRBJ1-1; weak D call: TRBD1 (6 bases). Germline loops: CDR1 MDHEN, CDR2 SYDVKM. The CDR3 is 14 residues long. V was clipped by 3 bases and J by 4 bases, with 12 bases between them. The CDR3 here is CASSFLGAATEAFF. As DNA, the CDR3 is TGTGCCAGCAGTTTTTTGGGGGCTGCCACTGAAGCTTTCTTT.

The chain uses TRBV6-6 and TRBJ1-1; D may be TRBD1 (5 bases). The CDR3 has 13 residues. V was pared by 2 bases and J by 5 bases, with 9 bases between. CDR1 is MNHNY, CDR2 SVGAGI, per germline (reference sequence). The CDR3 loop reads CASSYGAQTEAFF. The DNA of the CDR3 is TGTGCCAGCAGTTACGGGGCGCAAACTGAAGCTTTCTTT.

This clone was picked up a small number of times. The CDR3 nucleotides are TGCGCCAGCAGGGAATCCGGGACCGCTGAAGCTTTCTTT. Its translation: CASRESGTAEAFF. V gene TRBV5-1 combines with J gene TRBJ1-1; a weak D match, TRBD1 (5 bases). CDR3 length: 13 amino acids. The germline V gene has CDR1 SGHRS and CDR2 YFSETQ. Trimming stripped 5 bases from V and 6 bases from J, with 14 bases between.

The CDR3 spells CASSFDGTNEKLFF. The DNA for the CDR3 is TGCGCCAGCAGCTTCGACGGAACTAATGAAAAACTGTTTTTT. The chain combines TRBV5-1 with TRBJ1-4; no reliable D call. This CDR3 has 14 residues. V lost 2 bases and J lost 1, with 6 bases in between. CDR1 and CDR2 from the germline V gene are SGHRS and YFSETQ.

The V gene is TRBV7-9, the J gene TRBJ1-3; D is undetermined. V lost 5 bases to trimming and J lost 2 bases, with 10 bases between them. Looked up from germline, CDR1 is SEHNR and CDR2 is FQNEAQ (reference sequence). This CDR3 comprises 14 residues. CDR3 residues: CASSQTATGNTIYF. Written as DNA, the CDR3 is TGTGCCAGCAGCCAAACGGCTACTGGAAACACCATATATTTT. Drawing the rest from reference TRBV7-9 and TRBJ1-3, the complete variable domain is DTGVSQNPRHKITKRGQNVTFRCDPISEHNRLYWYRQTLGQGPEFLTYFQNEAQLEKSRLLSDRFSAERPKGSFSTLEIQRTEQGDSAMYLCASSQTATGNTIYFGEGSWLTVV.

V gene TRBV28 combines with J gene TRBJ2-6; D call uncertain. V shed 3 bases and J shed 0 bases, with 6 bases lying between them. CDR1 and CDR2 (germline): MDHEN, SYDVKM. The CDR3 sequence is 15 residues long. CDR3 loop: CASSFYSSGANVLTF. The CDR3 DNA follows: TGTGCCAGCAGTTTTTACAGCTCTGGGGCCAACGTCCTGACTTTC.